This T cell receptor (beta chain) was documented in a study of identical twins. Regarding the study as a whole: Cross-sectional statistical analysis was relied on for the conclusions, without the same donors being followed. Zero-insertion results could be subject to partial confounding by invariant MAIT and iNKT cells. Twins' excess sharing was less marked for out-of-frame beta sequences.

TCRdb ran MiXCR on the 5' RACE reads and lists one entry per CDR3 protein. This sample yields 1.5 million to 2 million distinct CDR3 sequences, of which 25% to 35% are seen a single time; around 0.25% belongs to the top ten. As for this clonotype: Its target is not known. Possible read error: a much larger clone is one base away.

The CDR3 runs 16 residues. The V gene is TRBV12-3 or TRBV12-4, the J gene TRBJ2-5, with 9 bases matching TRBD2. The tail of the sequence fits TRBJ2-7 better, so the J call may be wrong. This receptor was taken from a newborn girl in good health. The sequenced sample was cord blood. For the CDR3, the DNA is TGTACCAGCAGCTTTTGGGAGACTAGCGGAAAATACGAGCAGTACTTC. This gives the protein CTSSFWETSGKYEQYF.